Given below is one T cell receptor (beta chain) in context. The antigen remains unidentified. PCR primers comprised 60 Vbeta and 13 Jbeta primers. Clones were read by immunoSEQ multiplex PCR, and TCRdb kept only the in-frame ones, dropping some. The sample has around 100,000 clones, roughly 73% seen once. The data derive from a study of cytomegalovirus exposure and HLA in healthy donors. Background on the study: The Caucasian-associated ancestry cluster held 65% to 85% of under 450 genotyped donors.

Overall study findings and caveats: The classifier reportedly diagnosed cytomegalovirus status with high sensitivity and specificity. When analyzed later, a missense DCLRE1C variant was found to be linked to TCR beta V- and J-gene trimming.

The CDR3 is 15 amino acids. V was shortened by 1 base and J by 8 bases, with 17 bases between the two germline ends. Germline-derived CDR1 and CDR2 are KGHSH and LQKENI. Nominally healthy donors provided the samples, though records likely missed some immune exposures. Material: PBMCs. The TCR was taken from a woman aged 25-40 years in good health and CMV-seronegative. The J gene is TRBJ1-2, the V gene TRBV18, with TRBD1 as a possible D gene (6 bases). The CDR3 DNA follows: TGTGCCAGCTCACCACAGTCACAGGGAGCGGAGGGCTACACCTTC. Its translation: CASSPQSQGAEGYTF.